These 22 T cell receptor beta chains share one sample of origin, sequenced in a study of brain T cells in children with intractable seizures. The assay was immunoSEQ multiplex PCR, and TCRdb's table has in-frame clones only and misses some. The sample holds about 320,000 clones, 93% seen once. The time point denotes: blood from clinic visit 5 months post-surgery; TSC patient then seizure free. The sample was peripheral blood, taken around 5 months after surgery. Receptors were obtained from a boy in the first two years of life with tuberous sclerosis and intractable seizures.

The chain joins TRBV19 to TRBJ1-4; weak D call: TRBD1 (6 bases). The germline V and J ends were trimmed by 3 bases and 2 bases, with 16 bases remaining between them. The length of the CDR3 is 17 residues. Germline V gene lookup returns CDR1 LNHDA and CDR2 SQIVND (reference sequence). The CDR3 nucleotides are TGTGCCAGTAGTATGCGGGGGCGCTGGTGGACTAATGAAAAACTGTTTTTT. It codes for CASSMRGRWWTNEKLFF. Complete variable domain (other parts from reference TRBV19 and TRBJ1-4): DGGITQSPKYLFRKEGQNVTLSCEQNLNHDAMYWYRQDPGQGLRLIYYSQIVNDFQKGDIAEGYSVSREKKESFPLTVTSAQKNPTAFYLCASSMRGRWWTNEKLFFGSGTQLSVL.

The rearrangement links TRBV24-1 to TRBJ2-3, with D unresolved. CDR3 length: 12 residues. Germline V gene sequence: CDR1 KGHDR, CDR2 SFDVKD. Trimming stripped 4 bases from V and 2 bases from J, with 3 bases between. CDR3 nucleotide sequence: TGTGCCACCAGTGACCCCACAGATACGCAGTATTTT. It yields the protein CATSDPTDTQYF.

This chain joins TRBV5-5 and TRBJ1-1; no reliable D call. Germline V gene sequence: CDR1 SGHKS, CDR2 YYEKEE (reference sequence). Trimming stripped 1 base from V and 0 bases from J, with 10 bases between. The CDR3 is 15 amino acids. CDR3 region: CASSLFRDMNTEAFF. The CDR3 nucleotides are TGTGCCAGCAGCTTGTTTCGAGATATGAACACTGAAGCTTTCTTT.

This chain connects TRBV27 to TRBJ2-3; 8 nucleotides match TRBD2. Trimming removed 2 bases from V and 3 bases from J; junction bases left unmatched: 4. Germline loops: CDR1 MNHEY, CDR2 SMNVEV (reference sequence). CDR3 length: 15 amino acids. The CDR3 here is CASSLRGGTTDTQYF. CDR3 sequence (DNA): TGTGCCAGCAGTTTACGGGGGGGGACGACAGATACGCAGTATTTT.

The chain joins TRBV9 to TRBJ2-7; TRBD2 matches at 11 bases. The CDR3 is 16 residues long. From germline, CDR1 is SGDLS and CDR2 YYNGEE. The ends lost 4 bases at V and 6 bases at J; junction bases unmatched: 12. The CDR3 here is CASSPRSTSGRSEQYF. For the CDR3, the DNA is TGTGCCAGCAGCCCGAGAAGCACTAGCGGGAGAAGCGAGCAGTACTTC. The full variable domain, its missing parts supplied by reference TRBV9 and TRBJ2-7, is DSGVTQTPKHLITATGQRVTLRCSPRSGDLSVYWYQQSLDQGLQFLIQYYNGEERAKGNILERFSAQQFPDLHSELNLSSLELGDSALYFCASSPRSTSGRSEQYFGPGTRLTVT.

CDR3 coding DNA: TGTGCCAGCAGCCAAGATTTCGCGGTGACTAAAGAGACCCAGTACTTC. This sequence encodes CASSQDFAVTKETQYF. The genes are TRBV3-1 (or the pseudogene TRBV3-2) and TRBJ2-5, with D possibly TRBD2 on 5 matching bases. V shed 0 bases and J shed 3 bases, with 14 bases lying between them. CDR1 is LGHDT, CDR2 YNNKEL, per germline (reference sequence). The CDR3 runs 16 residues.

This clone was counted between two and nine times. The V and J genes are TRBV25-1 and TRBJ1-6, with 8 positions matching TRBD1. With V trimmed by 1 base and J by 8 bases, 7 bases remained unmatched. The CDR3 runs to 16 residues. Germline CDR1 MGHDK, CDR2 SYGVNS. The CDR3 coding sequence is TGTGCCAGCAGTGAATTTGGCAGGGGGCTCGATTCACCCCTCCACTTT. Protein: CASSEFGRGLDSPLHF. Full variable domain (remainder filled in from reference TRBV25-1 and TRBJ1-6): EADIYQTPRYLVIGTGKKITLECSQTMGHDKMYWYQQDPGMELHLIHYSYGVNSTEKGDLSSESTVSRIRTEHFPLTLESARPSHTSQYLCASSEFGRGLDSPLHFGNGTRLTVT.

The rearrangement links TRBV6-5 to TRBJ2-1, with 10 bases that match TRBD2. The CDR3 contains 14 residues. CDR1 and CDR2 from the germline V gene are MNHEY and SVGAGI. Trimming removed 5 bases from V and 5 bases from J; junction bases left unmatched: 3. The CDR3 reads CASSTSGANNEQFF. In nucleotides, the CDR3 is TGTGCCAGCAGTACTAGCGGGGCTAACAATGAGCAGTTCTTC.

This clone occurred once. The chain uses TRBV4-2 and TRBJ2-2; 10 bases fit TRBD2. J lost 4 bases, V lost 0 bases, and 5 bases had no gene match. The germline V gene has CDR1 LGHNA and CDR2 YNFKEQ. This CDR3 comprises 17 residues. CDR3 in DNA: TGTGCCAGCAGCCAAGATGTAGCGGGAGGTGGCACCGGGGAGCTGTTTTTT. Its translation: CASSQDVAGGGTGELFF.

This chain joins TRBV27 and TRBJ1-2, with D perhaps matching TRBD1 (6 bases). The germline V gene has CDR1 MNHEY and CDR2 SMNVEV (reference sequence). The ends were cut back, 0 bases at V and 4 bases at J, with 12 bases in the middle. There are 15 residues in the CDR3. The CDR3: CASSLSLGGGYGYTF. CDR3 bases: TGTGCCAGCAGTTTATCCCTCGGGGGCGGCTATGGCTACACCTTC.

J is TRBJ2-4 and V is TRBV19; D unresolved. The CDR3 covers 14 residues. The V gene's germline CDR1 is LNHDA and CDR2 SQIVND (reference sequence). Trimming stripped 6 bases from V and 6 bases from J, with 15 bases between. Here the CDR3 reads CASSHLDVGNIQYF. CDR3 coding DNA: TGTGCCAGTAGCCATTTAGACGTGGGAAACATTCAGTACTTC.

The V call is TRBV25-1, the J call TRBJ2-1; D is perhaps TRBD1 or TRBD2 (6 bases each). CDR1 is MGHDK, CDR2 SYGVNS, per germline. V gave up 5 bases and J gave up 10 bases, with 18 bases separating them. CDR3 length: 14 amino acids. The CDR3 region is CASSKDGGGFEQFF. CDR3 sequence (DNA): TGTGCCAGCAGTAAGGACGGAGGGGGATTCGAGCAGTTCTTC.

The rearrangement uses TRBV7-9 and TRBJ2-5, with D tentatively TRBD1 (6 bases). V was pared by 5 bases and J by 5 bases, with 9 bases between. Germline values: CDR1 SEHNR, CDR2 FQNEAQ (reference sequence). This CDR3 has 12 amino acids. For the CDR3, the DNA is TGTGCCAGCAGCCCTACAGGGGAGACCCAGTACTTC. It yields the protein CASSPTGETQYF. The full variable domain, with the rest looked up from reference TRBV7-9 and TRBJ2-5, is DTGVSQNPRHKITKRGQNVTFRCDPISEHNRLYWYRQTLGQGPEFLTYFQNEAQLEKSRLLSDRFSAERPKGSFSTLEIQRTEQGDSAMYLCASSPTGETQYFGPGTRLLVL.

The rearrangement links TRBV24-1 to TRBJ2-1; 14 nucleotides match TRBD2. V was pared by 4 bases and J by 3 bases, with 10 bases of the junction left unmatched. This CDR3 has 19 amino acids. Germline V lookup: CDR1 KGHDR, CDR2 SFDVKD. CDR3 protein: CATSEAGTSGSWFYNEQFF. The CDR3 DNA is TGTGCCACCAGTGAGGCCGGGACTAGCGGGAGTTGGTTCTACAATGAGCAGTTCTTC.

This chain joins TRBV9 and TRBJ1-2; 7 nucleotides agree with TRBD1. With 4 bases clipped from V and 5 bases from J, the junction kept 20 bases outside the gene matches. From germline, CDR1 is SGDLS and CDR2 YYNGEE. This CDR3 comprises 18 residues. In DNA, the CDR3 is TGTGCCAGCAGCTCCGGCCTACAGATTCTCAGGGGGGGATATGGCTACACCTTC. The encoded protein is CASSSGLQILRGGYGYTF.

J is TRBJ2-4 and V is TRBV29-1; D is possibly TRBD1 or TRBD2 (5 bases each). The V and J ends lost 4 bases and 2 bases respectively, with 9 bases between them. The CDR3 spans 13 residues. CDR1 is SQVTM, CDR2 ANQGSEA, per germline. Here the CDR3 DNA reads TGCAGCGTTGGAGGGGTGTCCAAAAACATTCAGTACTTC. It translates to CSVGGVSKNIQYF.

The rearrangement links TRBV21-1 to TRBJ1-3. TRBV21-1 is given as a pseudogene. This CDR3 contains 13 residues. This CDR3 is CASSTRGGNTIYF. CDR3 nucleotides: TGTGCCAGCAGCACGAGAGGGGGAAACACCATATATTTT.

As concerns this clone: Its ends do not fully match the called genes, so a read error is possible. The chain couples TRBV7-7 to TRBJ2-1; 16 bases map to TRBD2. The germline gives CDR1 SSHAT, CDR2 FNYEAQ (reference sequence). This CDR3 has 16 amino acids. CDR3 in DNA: TGTGCTAGCAGCGTGGGACTAGCGGGGGGGCCCAATGAGCAGTTCTTC. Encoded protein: CASSVGLAGGPNEQFF.

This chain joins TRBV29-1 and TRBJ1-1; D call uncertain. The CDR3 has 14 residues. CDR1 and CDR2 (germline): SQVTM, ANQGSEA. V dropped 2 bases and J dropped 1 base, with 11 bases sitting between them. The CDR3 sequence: CSVEKRRTNTEAFF. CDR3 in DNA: TGCAGCGTTGAAAAAAGGAGGACGAACACTGAAGCTTTCTTT.

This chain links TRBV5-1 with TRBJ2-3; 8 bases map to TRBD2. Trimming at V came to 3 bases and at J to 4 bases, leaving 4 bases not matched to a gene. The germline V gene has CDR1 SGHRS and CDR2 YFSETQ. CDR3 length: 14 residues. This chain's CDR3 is CASSSGLAPDTQYF. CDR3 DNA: TGCGCCAGCAGCTCAGGACTAGCACCAGATACGCAGTATTTT.

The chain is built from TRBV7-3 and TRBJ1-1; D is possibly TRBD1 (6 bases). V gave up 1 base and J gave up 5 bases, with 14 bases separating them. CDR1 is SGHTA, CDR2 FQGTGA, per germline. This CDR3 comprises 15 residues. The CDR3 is CASSLKGGAQTEAFF. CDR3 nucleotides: TGTGCCAGCAGCTTAAAGGGGGGAGCCCAGACTGAAGCTTTCTTT.

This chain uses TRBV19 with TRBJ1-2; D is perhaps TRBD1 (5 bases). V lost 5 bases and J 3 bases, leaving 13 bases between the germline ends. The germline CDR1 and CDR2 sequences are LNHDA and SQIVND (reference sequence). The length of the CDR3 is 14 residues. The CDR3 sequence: CASSRTGSYYGYTF. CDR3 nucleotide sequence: TGTGCCAGTAGTCGTACAGGCTCCTACTATGGCTACACCTTC. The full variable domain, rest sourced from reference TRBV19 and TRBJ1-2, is DGGITQSPKYLFRKEGQNVTLSCEQNLNHDAMYWYRQDPGQGLRLIYYSQIVNDFQKGDIAEGYSVSREKKESFPLTVTSAQKNPTAFYLCASSRTGSYYGYTFGSGTRLTVV.